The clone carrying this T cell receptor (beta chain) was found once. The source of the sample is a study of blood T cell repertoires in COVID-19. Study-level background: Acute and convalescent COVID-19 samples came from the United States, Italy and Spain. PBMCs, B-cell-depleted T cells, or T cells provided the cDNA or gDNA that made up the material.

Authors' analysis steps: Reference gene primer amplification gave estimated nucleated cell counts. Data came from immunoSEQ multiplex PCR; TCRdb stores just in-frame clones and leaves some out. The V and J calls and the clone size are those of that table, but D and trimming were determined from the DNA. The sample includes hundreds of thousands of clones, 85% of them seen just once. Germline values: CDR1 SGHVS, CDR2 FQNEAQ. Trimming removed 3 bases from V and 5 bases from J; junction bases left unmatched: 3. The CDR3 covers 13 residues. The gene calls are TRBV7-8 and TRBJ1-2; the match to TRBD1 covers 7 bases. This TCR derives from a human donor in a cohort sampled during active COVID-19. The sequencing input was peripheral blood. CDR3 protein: CASSFSGGYGYTF. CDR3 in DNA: TGTGCCAGCAGCTTCTCAGGGGGGTATGGCTACACCTTC.